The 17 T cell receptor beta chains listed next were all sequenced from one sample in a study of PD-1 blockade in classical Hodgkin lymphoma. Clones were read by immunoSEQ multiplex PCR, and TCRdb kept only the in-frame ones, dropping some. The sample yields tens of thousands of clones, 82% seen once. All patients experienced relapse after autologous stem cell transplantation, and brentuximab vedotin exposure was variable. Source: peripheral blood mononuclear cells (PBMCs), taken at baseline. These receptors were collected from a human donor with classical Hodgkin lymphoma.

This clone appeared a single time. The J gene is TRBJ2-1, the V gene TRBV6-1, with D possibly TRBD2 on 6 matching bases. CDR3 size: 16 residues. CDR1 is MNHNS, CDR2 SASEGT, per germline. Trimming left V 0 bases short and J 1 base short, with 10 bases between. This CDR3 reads CASSEAFAGSYNEQFF. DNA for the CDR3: TGTGCCAGCAGTGAAGCTTTTGCGGGGTCCTACAATGAGCAGTTCTTC.

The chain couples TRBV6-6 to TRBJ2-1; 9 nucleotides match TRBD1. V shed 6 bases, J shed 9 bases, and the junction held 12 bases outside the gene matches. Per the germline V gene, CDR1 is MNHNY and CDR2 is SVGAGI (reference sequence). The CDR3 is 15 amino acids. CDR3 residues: CASSLKHRGRGEQFF. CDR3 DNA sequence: TGTGCCAGCAGCCTGAAGCACAGGGGGCGGGGTGAGCAGTTCTTC.

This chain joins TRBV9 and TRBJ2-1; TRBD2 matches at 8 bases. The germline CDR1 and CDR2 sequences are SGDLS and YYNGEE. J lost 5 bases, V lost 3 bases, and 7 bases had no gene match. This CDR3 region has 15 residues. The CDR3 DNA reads TGTGCCAGCAGCGACGGGGGGGCCGATAACAATGAGCAGTTCTTC. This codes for CASSDGGADNNEQFF.

This chain's CDR3 is CASSTGGNQPQHF. Here the CDR3 DNA reads TGTGCCAGCAGTACCGGGGGTAATCAGCCCCAGCATTTT. The chain joins TRBV6-1 to TRBJ1-5, with D tentatively TRBD1 (5 bases). The CDR3 loop spans 13 amino acids. From germline, CDR1 is MNHNS and CDR2 SASEGT. Deletions cut 5 bases from V and 4 bases from J, with 9 bases between.

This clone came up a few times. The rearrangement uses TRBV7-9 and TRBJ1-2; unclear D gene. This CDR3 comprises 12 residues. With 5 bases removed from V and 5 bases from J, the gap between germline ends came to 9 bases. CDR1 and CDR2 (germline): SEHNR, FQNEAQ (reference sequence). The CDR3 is CASSPPQYGYTF. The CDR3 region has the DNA TGTGCCAGCAGCCCGCCGCAGTATGGCTACACCTTC.

CDR3 bases: TGTGCCAGCAGTGATGTGGGTACTACCAGCTATGGCTACACCTTC. It yields the protein CASSDVGTTSYGYTF. The chain carries TRBV6-1 and TRBJ1-2; D unresolved. Trimming removed 3 bases at V and 4 bases at J, with 15 bases between. There are 15 residues in the CDR3. Per the germline V gene, CDR1 is MNHNS and CDR2 is SASEGT.

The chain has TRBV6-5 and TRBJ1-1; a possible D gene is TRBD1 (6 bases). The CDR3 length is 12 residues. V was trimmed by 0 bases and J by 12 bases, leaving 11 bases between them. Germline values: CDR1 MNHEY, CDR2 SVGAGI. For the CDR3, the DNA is TGTGCCAGCAGTTACTCAACAGGGAGCACTTTCTTT. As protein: CASSYSTGSTFF.

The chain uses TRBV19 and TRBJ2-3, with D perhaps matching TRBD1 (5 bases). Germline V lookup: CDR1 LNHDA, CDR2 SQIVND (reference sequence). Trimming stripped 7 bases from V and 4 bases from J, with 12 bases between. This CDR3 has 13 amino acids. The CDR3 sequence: CASILAGSDTQYF. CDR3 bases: TGTGCCAGTATCCTGGCAGGGTCAGATACGCAGTATTTT.

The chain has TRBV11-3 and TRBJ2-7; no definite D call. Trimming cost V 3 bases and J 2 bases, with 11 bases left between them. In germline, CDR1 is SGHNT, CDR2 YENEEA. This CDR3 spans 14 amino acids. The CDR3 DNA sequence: TGTGCCAGCAGCTTTACCGACGGTCCCTACGAGCAGTACTTC. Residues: CASSFTDGPYEQYF.

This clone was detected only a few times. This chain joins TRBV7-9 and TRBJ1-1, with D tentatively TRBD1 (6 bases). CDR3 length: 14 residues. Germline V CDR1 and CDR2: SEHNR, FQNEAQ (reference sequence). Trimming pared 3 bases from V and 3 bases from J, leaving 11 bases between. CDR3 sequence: CASSFQGMDTEAFF. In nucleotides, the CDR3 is TGTGCCAGCAGCTTTCAGGGGATGGACACTGAAGCTTTCTTT.

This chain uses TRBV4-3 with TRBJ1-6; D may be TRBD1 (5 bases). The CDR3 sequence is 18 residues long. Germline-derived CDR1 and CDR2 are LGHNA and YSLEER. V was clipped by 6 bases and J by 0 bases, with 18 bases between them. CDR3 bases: TGCGCCAGCAGTAGGGGTCTGACGGGCAGCTCCTATAATTCACCCCTCCACTTT. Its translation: CASSRGLTGSSYNSPLHF.

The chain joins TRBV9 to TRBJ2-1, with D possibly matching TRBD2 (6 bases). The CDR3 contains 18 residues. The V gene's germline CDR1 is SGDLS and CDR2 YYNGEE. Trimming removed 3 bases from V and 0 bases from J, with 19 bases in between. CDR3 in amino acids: CASSGGFPWGVSYNEQFF. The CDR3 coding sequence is TGTGCCAGCAGCGGAGGTTTCCCATGGGGGGTCTCCTACAATGAGCAGTTCTTC.

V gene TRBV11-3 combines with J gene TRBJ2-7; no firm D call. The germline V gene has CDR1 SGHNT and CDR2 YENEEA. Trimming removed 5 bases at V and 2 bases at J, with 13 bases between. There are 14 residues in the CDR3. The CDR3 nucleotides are TGTGCCAGCAGCCAAGTGGCAGCCACCTACGAGCAGTACTTC. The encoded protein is CASSQVAATYEQYF.

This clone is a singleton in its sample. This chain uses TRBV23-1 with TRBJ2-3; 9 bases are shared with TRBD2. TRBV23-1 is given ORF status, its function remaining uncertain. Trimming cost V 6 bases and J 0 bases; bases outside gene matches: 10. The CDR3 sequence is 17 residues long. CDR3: CASSSTLAGASTDTQYF. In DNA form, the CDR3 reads TGCGCCAGCAGCTCGACCTTAGCGGGAGCTAGCACAGATACGCAGTATTTT.

For the CDR3, the DNA is TGTGCCAGCAGCCCCCGGTGGACCACCTACAATGAGCAGTTCTTC. This encodes CASSPRWTTYNEQFF. The chain is built from TRBV5-4 and TRBJ2-1; D is uncertain. The V and J ends lost 4 bases and 2 bases respectively, with 13 bases between them. The CDR3 is 15 amino acids. Germline CDR1 SGHNT, CDR2 YYREEE (reference sequence).

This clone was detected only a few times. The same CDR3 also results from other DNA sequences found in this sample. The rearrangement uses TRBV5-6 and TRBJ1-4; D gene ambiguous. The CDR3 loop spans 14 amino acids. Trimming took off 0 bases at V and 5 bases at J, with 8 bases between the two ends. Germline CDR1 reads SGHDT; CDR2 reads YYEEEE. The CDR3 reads CASSLDRLNEKLFF. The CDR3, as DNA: TGTGCCAGCAGCTTGGACAGATTAAATGAAAAACTGTTTTTT. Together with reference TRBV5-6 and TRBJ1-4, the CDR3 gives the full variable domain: DAGVTQSPTHLIKTRGQQVTLRCSPKSGHDTVSWYQQALGQGPQFIFQYYEEEERQRGNFPDRFSGHQFPNYSSELNVNALLLGDSALYLCASSLDRLNEKLFFGSGTQLSVL.

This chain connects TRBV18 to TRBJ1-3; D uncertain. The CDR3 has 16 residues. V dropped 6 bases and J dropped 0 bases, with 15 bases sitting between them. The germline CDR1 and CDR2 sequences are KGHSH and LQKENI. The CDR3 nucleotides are TGTGCCAGCTCCCCGCGCCTAGCCGGCTCTGGAAACACCATATATTTT. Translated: CASSPRLAGSGNTIYF.